This entry is about one T cell receptor beta chain. Its antigen remains unidentified. These data originate in a study of cytomegalovirus exposure and HLA in healthy donors. Study background: Early released data comprised around 80 million unique TCRs from HLA-typed donors. Study results and caveats: Highly shared variants forming one cluster were likely a sequencing artifact.

Vbeta (60) and Jbeta (13) primers were used in the PCR. In the study's own analysis: Among the unique TCR beta chains that a later analysis counted, around 72 million in all, 9.5 million to 12 million were shared. Here immunoSEQ multiplex PCR was the method, and the copy in TCRdb shows in-frame clones only, minus some. V, J and clone size are those of that table, while D and trimming were read from the DNA. This repertoire comprises some 84,000 clones; its ten largest clones make up approximately 0.63%. The TCR was taken from a man over 45 in good health and CMV-seronegative. Sample: PBMCs.

The DNA of the CDR3 is TGTGCCAGCAGCGTAGGAAGCGGGGGTTTCTCCTACGAGCAGTACTTC. Its translation is CASSVGSGGFSYEQYF. The chain employs TRBV9 and TRBJ2-7; the match to TRBD2 covers 8 bases. Trimming cost V 0 bases and J 0 bases; bases outside gene matches: 5. The germline V gene encodes CDR1 SGDLS and CDR2 YYNGEE. The length of the CDR3 is 16 residues. The full variable domain, completed using reference TRBV9 and TRBJ2-7, is DSGVTQTPKHLITATGQRVTLRCSPRSGDLSVYWYQQSLDQGLQFLIQYYNGEERAKGNILERFSAQQFPDLHSELNLSSLELGDSALYFCASSVGSGGFSYEQYFGPGTRLTVT.